These 12 T cell receptor beta chains came from one sample sequenced in a study of T cell changes during pregnancy in multiple sclerosis. Repertoires were generated with immunoSEQ multiplex PCR, while TCRdb's copy carries only in-frame clones and drops some. The sample has approximately 65,000 clones, 96% seen once. The sample consisted of CD8+ T cells from peripheral blood mononuclear cells, taken after pregnancy. The receptor source for this set is a female donor with multiple sclerosis, enrolled in a pregnancy study.

As regards this clone: One junction end disagrees with the germline gene, perhaps due to a read error. In DNA, the CDR3 is TGTACCAGCAGCTCGGTAGATGAGCAGTTCTTC. Its protein product is CTSSSVDEQFF. V gene TRBV5-4 combines with J gene TRBJ2-1; D is uncertain. Germline assignment: CDR1 SGHNT and CDR2 YYREEE (reference sequence). The CDR3 sequence is 11 residues long.

The V gene is TRBV19, the J gene TRBJ1-1; weak D call: TRBD1 (6 bases). Per germline, CDR1 LNHDA and CDR2 SQIVND (reference sequence). The CDR3 sequence is 12 residues long. The CDR3 reads CVVGGLGTEAFF. In DNA form, the CDR3 reads TGTGTGGTGGGGGGGCTGGGCACTGAAGCTTTCTTT.

J is TRBJ2-3 and V is TRBV7-2; 8 bases fit TRBD2. CDR1 and CDR2 (germline): SGHTA, FQGNSA. The CDR3 sequence is 13 residues long. Trimming removed 7 bases from V and 3 bases from J; junction bases left unmatched: 3. The CDR3 protein is CASMAGGTDTQYF. The CDR3 DNA is TGTGCCAGCATGGCGGGAGGTACAGATACGCAGTATTTT.

The gene calls are TRBV9 and TRBJ1-1; no definite D call. The V gene lost 4 bases and the J gene lost 7 bases, with 8 bases spanning the gap. The CDR3 loop spans 11 amino acids. Germline V gene sequence: CDR1 SGDLS, CDR2 YYNGEE. The CDR3 spells CASSPSREAFF. The CDR3 DNA reads TGTGCCAGCAGCCCCTCGCGTGAAGCTTTCTTT.

This chain uses TRBV28 with TRBJ2-5; D gene ambiguous. CDR3 length equals 13 residues. Germline-derived CDR1 and CDR2 are MDHEN and SYDVKM. V shed 7 bases and J shed 2 bases, with 11 bases lying between them. The CDR3 region is CASKFGPQETQYF. The DNA for the CDR3 is TGTGCCAGCAAATTTGGCCCTCAAGAGACCCAGTACTTC.

This chain uses TRBV2 with TRBJ2-1; D is ambiguous. Trimming took 6 bases from V and 9 from J, leaving 15 bases between them. The CDR3 is 13 amino acids. Germline CDR1 and CDR2: SNHLY and FYNNEI. The CDR3 sequence is CASRAFSRIEQFF. The DNA for the CDR3 is TGTGCCAGCAGGGCCTTTTCGCGGATTGAGCAGTTCTTC.

The chain joins TRBV11-2 to TRBJ2-3; weak D call: TRBD2 (6 bases). CDR1 and CDR2 from the germline V gene are SGHAT and FQNNGV. The CDR3 loop spans 15 amino acids. V lost 3 bases, J lost 4 bases, and 14 bases lay in between. The CDR3 DNA follows: TGTGCCAGCAGCTTCGGCGGGAATGGGGCAGATACGCAGTATTTT. It translates to CASSFGGNGADTQYF.

This chain connects TRBV27 to TRBJ2-7; 8 bases are a match to TRBD2. V was pared by 5 bases and J by 0 bases, with 3 bases of the junction left unmatched. The germline V gene has CDR1 MNHEY and CDR2 SMNVEV (reference sequence). The CDR3 is 14 residues long. In DNA, the CDR3 is TGTGCCAGCAGTCCCGGGACTAGCTCCTACGAGCAGTACTTC. Translation gives CASSPGTSSYEQYF.

This chain connects TRBV28 to TRBJ2-1, with 9 bases that match TRBD2. CDR1 is MDHEN, CDR2 SYDVKM, per germline. V lost 3 bases and J lost 6; bases outside the gene matches: 12. CDR3 length: 17 residues. The CDR3 region has the DNA TGTGCCAGCAGTTTTCGAAGCATGGGACTAGCTGCCAATGAGCAGTTCTTC. It is translated as CASSFRSMGLAANEQFF.

The CDR3 here is CASSPGTYEQYF. Here the CDR3 DNA reads TGTGCCAGCAGTCCCGGGACCTACGAGCAGTACTTC. V gene TRBV6-1 combines with J gene TRBJ2-7; TRBD2 might be the D (5 bases). Germline assignment: CDR1 MNHNS and CDR2 SASEGT. V was cut by 5 bases and J by 2 bases, with 7 bases left in between. The CDR3 consists of 12 residues.

V usage is TRBV28 and J usage is TRBJ2-7; D is uncertain. CDR1 is MDHEN, CDR2 SYDVKM, per germline. The CDR3 covers 12 residues. The V gene lost 3 bases and the J gene lost 5 bases, with 8 bases spanning the gap. CDR3 protein: CASSLWQDEQYF. CDR3 bases: TGTGCCAGCAGTTTGTGGCAGGACGAGCAGTACTTC.

This clone was seen more than once but under ten times. A junction boundary mismatches the germline segment, possibly from a read error. J is TRBJ2-3 and V is TRBV6-6; 11 nucleotides agree with TRBD1. The CDR3 extends over 11 amino acids. CDR1 and CDR2 from the germline V gene are MNHNY and SVGAGI (reference sequence). The CDR3 DNA follows: TGTGCCAGCAGTCCCGGGACAGGGGGGGATTTT. Residues: CASSPGTGGDF.